This T cell receptor (beta chain) was recovered during a study of T cell responses to AZD1222 COVID-19 vaccine. In the study overall: Second-dose recipients at about 4 or about 12 weeks were treated as one pooled group. Study-level results: Vaccine-associated CD4 TCRs ranged over spike, dominating at 160-218 and 743-854. Spike-specific TCR breadth and depth were elevated following two AZD1222 doses.

About this clone itself: As yet, its antigen is unknown.

Profiling relied on immunoSEQ multiplex PCR, and the TCRdb table lists in-frame clones only, not all of them. The sample includes about 200,000 clones, about 91% of them seen just once. With 1 base removed from V and 0 bases from J, the gap between germline ends came to 10 bases. Germline V gene data show CDR1 as LGHNA and CDR2 as YNFKEQ. The CDR3 is 15 residues long. The sequence was obtained from an adult in good health. The V call is TRBV4-2, the J call TRBJ2-7, with TRBD1 as a possible D gene (7 bases). Sequenced here: peripheral blood, sampled on day 0 of AZD1222 vaccination. The CDR3 is CASSQGRGPSYEQYF. CDR3 sequence (DNA): TGTGCCAGCAGCCAAGGGAGGGGGCCCTCCTACGAGCAGTACTTC.